This T cell receptor (beta chain) was captured by sequencing in a study of blood T cell repertoires in COVID-19. Overall study: PBMCs, B-cell-depleted T cells, or T cells were the source of the cDNA or gDNA that made up the material.

The repertoire was sequenced with immunoSEQ multiplex PCR; TCRdb's copy has only in-frame clones and lacks some. The sample lists under 300,000 clones; roughly nine tenths were seen once. CDR1 is GTSNPN, CDR2 SVGIG, per germline (reference sequence). Losses at the gene ends were 4 bases for V and 2 bases for J; bases not matched to a gene: 13. The CDR3 extends over 16 amino acids. Sequenced input: peripheral blood. The sequence was collected from a woman in her forties who had recovered from COVID-19. The chain couples TRBV30 to TRBJ1-2, with 7 bases identical to TRBD1. This CDR3 reads CAWNLPGTAINYGYTF. The CDR3 region has the DNA TGTGCCTGGAACCTTCCCGGGACAGCAATAAACTATGGCTACACCTTC.